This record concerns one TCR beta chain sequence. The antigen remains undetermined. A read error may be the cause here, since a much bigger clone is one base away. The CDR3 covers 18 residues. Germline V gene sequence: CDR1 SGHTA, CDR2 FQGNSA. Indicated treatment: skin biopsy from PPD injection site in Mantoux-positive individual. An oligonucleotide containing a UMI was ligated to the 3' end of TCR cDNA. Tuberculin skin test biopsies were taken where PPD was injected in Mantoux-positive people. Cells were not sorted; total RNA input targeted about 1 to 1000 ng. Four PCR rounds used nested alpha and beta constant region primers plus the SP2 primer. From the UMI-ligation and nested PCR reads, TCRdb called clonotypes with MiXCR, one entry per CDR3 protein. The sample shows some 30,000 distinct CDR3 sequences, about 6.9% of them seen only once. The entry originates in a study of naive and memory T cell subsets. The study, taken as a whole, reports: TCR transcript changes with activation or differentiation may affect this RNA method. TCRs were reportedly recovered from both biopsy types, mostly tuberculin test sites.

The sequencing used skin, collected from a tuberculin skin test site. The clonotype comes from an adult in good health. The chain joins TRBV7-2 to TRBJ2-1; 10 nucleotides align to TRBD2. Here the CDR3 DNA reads TGTGTCAGCAGCTTAGCCGGGCTAGCGGGGGACTACTGGAATGAGCAGTTCTTC. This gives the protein CVSSLAGLAGDYWNEQFF.